These 26 T cell receptor beta chains were all obtained from the same sample, sequenced in a study of human T cells and chemical hapten exposure. Via MiXCR, TCRdb re-called the RACE reads, giving one row per CDR3 protein. The table has some 99,000 distinct CDR3 sequences, roughly a tenth seen once; the top ten hold approximately 2.8%. Sample time point: patch test 2, 6 weeks after DPC sensitization. Indicated treatment: therapeutic diphenylcyclopropenone sensitization with weekly scalp DPC. The sample in question was whole blood, obtained in connection with sensitization to the hapten diphenylcyclopropenone (DPC). The source is a middle-aged woman with alopecia areata. Some clones in this sample may be carry-over from other donors' samples.

The CDR3 is CASSLERRSYNEQFF. CDR3 nucleotides: TGTGCCAGCAGCTTAGAGCGGAGATCATACAATGAGCAGTTCTTC. This chain connects TRBV7-2 to TRBJ2-1, with a weak D call TRBD2 (5 bases). The CDR3 runs 15 residues. Germline V gene data show CDR1 as SGHTA and CDR2 as FQGNSA. V lost 1 base and J 4 bases, leaving 11 bases between the germline ends.

This clonotype showed up many times. Here the CDR3 DNA reads TGTGCCAGCAGCCGACGGGGCGGCAATCAGCCCCAGCATTTT. This translates into CASSRRGGNQPQHF. The J gene is TRBJ1-5, the V gene TRBV3-1; a possible D gene is TRBD1 (5 bases). This CDR3 is built from 14 residues. From germline, CDR1 is LGHDT and CDR2 YNNKEL (reference sequence). Between the trimmed V and J ends, which lost 4 bases and 2 bases, there was a span of 9 bases.

This clonotype showed up many times. V gene TRBV7-2 combines with J gene TRBJ2-5; D unresolved. The germline V and J ends were trimmed by 2 bases and 6 bases, with 4 bases remaining between them. CDR3 length equals 11 residues. The germline V gene encodes CDR1 SGHTA and CDR2 FQGNSA. CDR3 residues: CASSLSQTQYF. The CDR3 DNA follows: TGTGCCAGCAGCTTATCCCAGACCCAGTACTTC. Variable domain in full (rest from reference TRBV7-2 and TRBJ2-5): GAGVSQSPSNKVTEKGKDVELRCDPISGHTALYWYRQSLGQGLEFLIYFQGNSAPDKSGLPSDRFSAERTGGSVSTLTIQRTQQEDSAVYLCASSLSQTQYFGPGTRLLVL.

This clonotype showed up just a few times. The V and J genes are TRBV19 and TRBJ2-3, with 10 bases aligning to TRBD2. J was trimmed by 0 bases and V by 3 bases; bases with no gene match: 3. Germline V CDR1 and CDR2: LNHDA, SQIVND (reference sequence). The length of the CDR3 is 16 residues. As DNA, the CDR3 is TGTGCCAGTAGTATGGGGACTAGCGAAAGCACAGATACGCAGTATTTT. This encodes CASSMGTSESTDTQYF. Full variable domain (missing parts from reference TRBV19 and TRBJ2-3): DGGITQSPKYLFRKEGQNVTLSCEQNLNHDAMYWYRQDPGQGLRLIYYSQIVNDFQKGDIAEGYSVSREKKESFPLTVTSAQKNPTAFYLCASSMGTSESTDTQYFGPGTRLTVL.

This chain links TRBV5-5 with TRBJ2-7; TRBD1 aligns across 9 bases. The V and J ends lost 4 bases and 5 bases, in that order; junction bases with no gene match: 13. The CDR3 runs 16 residues. Germline V gene sequence: CDR1 SGHKS, CDR2 YYEKEE (reference sequence). The CDR3 here is CASSPMARDRAHEQYF. The CDR3, as DNA: TGTGCCAGCAGCCCAATGGCCCGGGACAGGGCTCACGAGCAGTACTTC.

The sample holds many counts of this clonotype. J is TRBJ2-3 and V is TRBV6-4; 9 bases are shared with TRBD2. Germline CDR1 MRHNA, CDR2 SNTAGT. The ends lost 5 bases at V and 3 bases at J; junction bases unmatched: 6. The CDR3 loop spans 15 amino acids. CDR3 nucleotides: TGTGCCAGCAGTAACCTAGCGGGGAGTACAGATACGCAGTATTTT. Its translation is CASSNLAGSTDTQYF.

This clonotype appeared many times. V usage is TRBV7-8 and J usage is TRBJ1-5, with D perhaps matching TRBD1 (6 bases). The V end lost 0 bases, the J end lost 4 bases, and 22 bases lay between the germline ends. CDR3 length: 19 residues. Germline CDR1 reads SGHVS; CDR2 reads FQNEAQ. The CDR3 DNA reads as TGTGCCAGCAGCTTAGCGTCGGGGGCGGGTCACTTAGGGAATCAGCCCCAGCATTTT. Protein product: CASSLASGAGHLGNQPQHF.

This clonotype showed up just a few times. This chain uses TRBV6-2 or TRBV6-3 with TRBJ2-3; 7 positions match TRBD1. The V segment lost 6 bases and the J segment 14 bases; nucleotides outside the gene matches: 11. The CDR3 has 12 amino acids. The germline V gene encodes CDR1 MNHEY and CDR2 SVGEGT. CDR3 amino acids: CASSEGTVIRYF. The CDR3 DNA reads as TGTGCCAGCAGCGAGGGGACAGTCATAAGGTATTTT.

This clonotype was found many times. The chain combines TRBV12-3 or TRBV12-4 with TRBJ2-7, with 9 bases lining up with TRBD2. Losses at the gene ends were 6 bases for V and 0 bases for J; bases not matched to a gene: 6. The CDR3 has 15 residues. The CDR3 loop is CASRAGLAASYEQYF. CDR3 nucleotide sequence: TGTGCCAGCAGGGCGGGACTAGCTGCCTCCTACGAGCAGTACTTC.

The gene calls are TRBV28 and TRBJ1-5; 9 bases align to TRBD1. Losses at the gene ends were 5 bases for V and 3 bases for J; bases not matched to a gene: 8. Germline CDR1 MDHEN, CDR2 SYDVKM. The CDR3 is 16 amino acids. The CDR3 DNA reads TGTGCCAGCAGTGGTGGGACAGGGACCACCAATCAGCCCCAGCATTTT. This gives the protein CASSGGTGTTNQPQHF.

There are many counts of this clonotype. Here the CDR3 DNA reads TGTGCCAGCAGTTCTACAGCGTCCCTAGCTAACTATGGCTACACCTTC. Protein: CASSSTASLANYGYTF. The V and J genes are TRBV6-5 and TRBJ1-2; D is unclear. Trimming removed 4 bases at V and 0 bases at J, with 15 bases between. Germline V gene lookup returns CDR1 MNHEY and CDR2 SVGAGI. CDR3 length: 16 residues.

The rearrangement uses TRBV6-2 or TRBV6-3 and TRBJ2-1; a possible D gene is TRBD1 (5 bases). CDR1 and CDR2 from the germline V gene are MNHEY and SVGEGT. Trimming removed 2 bases at V and 8 bases at J, with 16 bases between. The CDR3 totals 15 residues. CDR3 coding DNA: TGTGCCAGCAGTTACCGTACCCCGCTAGGGGATGAGCAGTTCTTC. Protein: CASSYRTPLGDEQFF.

This clonotype occurred many times. This chain links TRBV7-9 with TRBJ2-7; 8 nucleotides line up with TRBD1. Trimming removed 3 bases from V and 6 bases from J; junction bases left unmatched: 16. Per germline, CDR1 SEHNR and CDR2 FQNEAQ (reference sequence). The CDR3 sequence is 17 residues long. CDR3: CASSLGQENLAPGEQYF. The CDR3 DNA sequence: TGTGCCAGCAGCTTGGGACAGGAAAACCTAGCTCCTGGCGAGCAGTACTTC.

A few counts support this clonotype. This chain joins TRBV6-5 and TRBJ1-6, with D uncertain. This CDR3 contains 15 residues. Trimming removed 0 bases from V and 11 bases from J, with 14 bases in between. Germline V gives CDR1 MNHEY, CDR2 SVGAGI. For the CDR3, the DNA is TGTGCCAGCAGTTACTCGAGAGGCCAACCAGCACCCCTCCACTTT. It codes for CASSYSRGQPAPLHF.

This clonotype was seen more than once but under ten times. The chain has TRBV7-6 and TRBJ2-5; no firm D call. Trimming shortened V by 4 bases and J by 1 base, and 10 bases separated the two germline ends. Germline assignment: CDR1 SGHVS and CDR2 FNYEAQ. The CDR3 covers 14 residues. This CDR3 is CASSYLQIQETQYF. The CDR3, as DNA: TGTGCCAGCAGCTACCTACAGATCCAAGAGACCCAGTACTTC.

This clonotype has ten or more counts. This chain uses TRBV28 with TRBJ1-5; 9 bases align to TRBD1. J was trimmed by 9 bases and V by 3 bases; bases with no gene match: 6. Germline V lookup: CDR1 MDHEN, CDR2 SYDVKM. The CDR3 has 14 residues. CDR3 sequence: CASSLTGGGSPQHF. CDR3 nucleotide sequence: TGTGCCAGCAGTTTGACAGGGGGTGGGTCGCCCCAGCATTTT.

The CDR3 nucleotides are TGTGCCAGCAGCTTAGAACATGGGAACACTGAAGCTTTCTTT. Residues: CASSLEHGNTEAFF. The rearrangement uses TRBV7-2 and TRBJ1-1; D not certain. This CDR3 comprises 14 residues. The germline CDR1 and CDR2 sequences are SGHTA and FQGNSA. V dropped 1 base and J dropped 1 base, with 7 bases sitting between them. The whole variable domain, remainder taken from reference TRBV7-2 and TRBJ1-1, is GAGVSQSPSNKVTEKGKDVELRCDPISGHTALYWYRQSLGQGLEFLIYFQGNSAPDKSGLPSDRFSAERTGGSVSTLTIQRTQQEDSAVYLCASSLEHGNTEAFFGQGTRLTVV.

This sequence joins TRBV27 and TRBJ1-2; tentative D call: TRBD1 (6 bases). The germline gives CDR1 MNHEY, CDR2 SMNVEV (reference sequence). This CDR3 contains 14 residues. V shed 3 bases and J shed 0 bases, with 8 bases lying between them. CDR3 sequence reads: CASSFTGPNYGYTF. DNA for the CDR3: TGTGCCAGCAGTTTTACAGGGCCTAACTATGGCTACACCTTC.

The chain joins TRBV9 to TRBJ2-1; 8 bases agree with TRBD2. CDR3 size: 16 residues. Germline lookup yields CDR1 SGDLS and CDR2 YYNGEE. Trimming took 3 bases from V and 1 from J; bases not matched to a gene: 6. The CDR3 is CASSDGSGDSYNEQFF. CDR3 DNA: TGTGCCAGCAGCGACGGTAGCGGGGATTCCTACAATGAGCAGTTCTTC.

This clonotype came up a few times. The V call is TRBV12-3 or TRBV12-4, the J call TRBJ2-3; D unresolved. Trimming shortened V by 2 bases and J by 7 bases, and 4 bases separated the two germline ends. CDR3 length: 11 residues. The CDR3 DNA sequence: TGTGCCAGCAGTTTATCTTATACGCAGTATTTT. Its protein is CASSLSYTQYF.

This clonotype was picked up many times. The V and J genes are TRBV28 and TRBJ2-5, with 9 bases identical to TRBD2. V trimming: 5 bases; J trimming: 2 bases; junction bases outside the gene matches: 6. This CDR3 is 15 amino acids long. Per germline, CDR1 MDHEN and CDR2 SYDVKM. Written as DNA, the CDR3 is TGTGCCAGCAGTCCAATTAGCGGGGGACAAGAGACCCAGTACTTC. It translates to CASSPISGGQETQYF.

As for this clonotype: One base away lies a much larger clone, so this may be a sequencing read error. The chain combines TRBV20-1 with TRBJ2-7, with TRBD2 identical over 7 bases. This CDR3 has 14 residues. Per germline, CDR1 DFQATT and CDR2 SNEGSKA (reference sequence). Trimming took 5 bases from V and 8 from J; bases not matched to a gene: 15. The CDR3 protein is CSALSGTRFYQQYF. CDR3 bases: TGCAGTGCTCTCAGCGGGACCCGCTTTTACCAGCAGTACTTC.

This clonotype was counted ten times or more. The chain uses TRBV5-1 and TRBJ2-6; D unclear. V dropped 0 bases and J dropped 2 bases, with 3 bases sitting between them. Germline-derived CDR1 and CDR2 are SGHRS and YFSETQ. The CDR3 has 14 residues. CDR3 loop: CASSLGTGANVLTF. CDR3 nucleotide sequence: TGCGCCAGCAGCTTGGGGACTGGGGCCAACGTCCTGACTTTC.

J is TRBJ1-3 and V is TRBV10-3, with TRBD1 as a possible D gene (5 bases). The CDR3 is 15 amino acids. The germline gives CDR1 ENHRY, CDR2 SYGVKD. Trimming removed 0 bases from V and 2 bases from J, with 8 bases in between. The CDR3 DNA reads as TGTGCCATCAGTGAGTCGGGGACCCCTGGAAACACCATATATTTT. Translating it yields CAISESGTPGNTIYF.

This clonotype was found many times. The chain has TRBV29-1 and TRBJ2-7; TRBD1 aligns across 8 bases. The CDR3 runs 13 residues. The germline V gene has CDR1 SQVTM and CDR2 ANQGSEA. The trim removed 4 bases at V and 4 bases at J, leaving 6 bases unmatched. CDR3 coding DNA: TGCAGCGTTGTGGACAGGGTGTCATACGAGCAGTACTTC. Translation gives CSVVDRVSYEQYF.

Ten or more counts support this clonotype. The J gene is TRBJ2-5, the V gene TRBV29-1, with D unresolved. CDR3 length equals 10 residues. In germline, CDR1 is SQVTM, CDR2 ANQGSEA. The V end was cut by 8 bases, the J end by 7 bases, with 11 bases between. The CDR3 sequence is CSPEWGTQYF. In DNA form, the CDR3 reads TGCAGCCCTGAGTGGGGGACCCAGTACTTC.